This T cell receptor beta chain is drawn from a study of PD-1 blockade in classical Hodgkin lymphoma. No patient escaped relapse after autologous stem cell transplantation, and brentuximab vedotin exposure varied. The protocol was immunoSEQ multiplex PCR, while the TCRdb copy is restricted to in-frame clones and leaves out a portion. The repertoire holds around 96,000 clones, with 65% to 85% as singletons. The V gene's germline CDR1 is MGHRA and CDR2 YSYEKL. V was cut by 1 base and J by 9 bases, with 12 bases left in between. This CDR3 spans 14 amino acids. The starting material was peripheral blood mononuclear cells (PBMCs), obtained at baseline. The genes are TRBV4-1 and TRBJ2-2; D tentatively fits TRBD1 or TRBD2 (5 bases each). The receptor was derived from a human donor with classical Hodgkin lymphoma. The CDR3: CASSQAGRLRELFF. The DNA for the CDR3 is TGCGCCAGCAGCCAAGCGGGGCGGCTTCGGGAGCTGTTTTTT.